This T cell receptor (beta chain) was found in a study of blood T cell repertoires in COVID-19. About the study: The study drew acute and convalescent COVID-19 samples from the United States, Italy and Spain. Sources were T cells, B-cell-depleted T cells, or PBMCs; the material itself was cDNA or gDNA.

One Seattle source followed patients from active infection through their disease course. This CDR3 has 13 amino acids. The V end was cut by 4 bases, the J end by 5 bases, with 9 bases between. Germline V gives CDR1 MNHEY, CDR2 SVGEGT. Per the original data handling: Using reference gene primer amplification, nucleated cell counts were estimated. Data came from immunoSEQ multiplex PCR; TCRdb stores just in-frame clones and leaves some out. D and trimming come from the DNA, and the V and J calls and clone size come from that table. The sample holds about 130,000 clones; 75% to 85% are singletons and the top ten take roughly 5.2%.

Sequenced sample: peripheral blood. The origin of this receptor is an older woman with COVID-19, enrolled during active disease. This sequence joins TRBV6-2 or TRBV6-3 and TRBJ1-5; no clear D. The CDR3 DNA is TGTGCCAGCAGTTCCGGAGTGCATCAGCCCCAGCATTTT. It specifies CASSSGVHQPQHF.